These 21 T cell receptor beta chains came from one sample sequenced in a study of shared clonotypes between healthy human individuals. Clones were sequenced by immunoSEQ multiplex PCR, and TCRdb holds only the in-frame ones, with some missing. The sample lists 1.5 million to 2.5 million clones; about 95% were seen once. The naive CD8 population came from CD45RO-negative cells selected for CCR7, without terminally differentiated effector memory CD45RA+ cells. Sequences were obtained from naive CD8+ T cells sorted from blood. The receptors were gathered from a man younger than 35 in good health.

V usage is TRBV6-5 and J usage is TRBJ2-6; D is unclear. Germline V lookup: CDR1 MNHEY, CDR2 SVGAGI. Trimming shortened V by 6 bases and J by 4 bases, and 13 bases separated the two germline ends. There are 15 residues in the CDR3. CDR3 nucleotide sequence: TGTGCCAGCAGCCCCGGCAGATCAGGGGCCAACGTCCTGACTTTC. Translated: CASSPGRSGANVLTF.

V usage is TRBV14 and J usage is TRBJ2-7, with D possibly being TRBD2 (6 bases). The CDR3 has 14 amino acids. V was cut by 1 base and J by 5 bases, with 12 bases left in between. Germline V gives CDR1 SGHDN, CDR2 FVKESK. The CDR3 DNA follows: TGTGCCAGCAGCCAAGCCCTTTCGGGGGACGAGCAGTACTTC. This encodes CASSQALSGDEQYF.

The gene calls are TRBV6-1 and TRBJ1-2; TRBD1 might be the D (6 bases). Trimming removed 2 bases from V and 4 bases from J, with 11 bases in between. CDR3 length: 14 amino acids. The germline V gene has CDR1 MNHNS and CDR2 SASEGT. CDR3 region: CASSERGASYGYTF. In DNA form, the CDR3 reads TGTGCCAGCAGTGAAAGGGGGGCAAGCTATGGCTACACCTTC.

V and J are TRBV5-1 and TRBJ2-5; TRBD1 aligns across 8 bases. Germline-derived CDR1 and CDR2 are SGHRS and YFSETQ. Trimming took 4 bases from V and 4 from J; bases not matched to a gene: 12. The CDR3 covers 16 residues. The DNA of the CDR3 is TGCGCCAGCAGCCAGGAAGACAGGGGTATTTCAGAGACCCAGTACTTC. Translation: CASSQEDRGISETQYF.

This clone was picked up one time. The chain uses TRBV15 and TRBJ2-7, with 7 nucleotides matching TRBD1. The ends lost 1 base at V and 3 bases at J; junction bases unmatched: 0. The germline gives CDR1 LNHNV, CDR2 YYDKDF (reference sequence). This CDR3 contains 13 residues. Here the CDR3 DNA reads TGTGCCACCAGCAGAGGGGACAGCTACGAGCAGTACTTC. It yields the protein CATSRGDSYEQYF.

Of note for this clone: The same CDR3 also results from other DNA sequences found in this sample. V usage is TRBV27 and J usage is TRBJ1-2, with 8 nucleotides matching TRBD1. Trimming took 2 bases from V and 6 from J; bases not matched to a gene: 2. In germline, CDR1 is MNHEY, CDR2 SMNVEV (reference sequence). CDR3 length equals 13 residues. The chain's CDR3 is CASSLTGGNGYTF. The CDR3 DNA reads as TGTGCCAGCAGTTTAACAGGGGGGAATGGCTACACCTTC.

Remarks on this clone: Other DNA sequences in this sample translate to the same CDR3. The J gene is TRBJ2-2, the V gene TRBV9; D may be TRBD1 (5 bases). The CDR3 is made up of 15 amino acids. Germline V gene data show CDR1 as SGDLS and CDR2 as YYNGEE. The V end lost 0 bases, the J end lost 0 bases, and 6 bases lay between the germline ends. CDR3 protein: CASSVVGANTGELFF. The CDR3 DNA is TGTGCCAGCAGCGTAGTAGGGGCGAACACCGGGGAGCTGTTTTTT.

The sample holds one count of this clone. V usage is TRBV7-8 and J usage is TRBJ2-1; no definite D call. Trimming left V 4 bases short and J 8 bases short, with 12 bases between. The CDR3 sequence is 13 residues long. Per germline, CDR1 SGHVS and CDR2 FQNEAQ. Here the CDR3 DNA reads TGTGCCAGCAGCTCCCCGCCTGAGGATGAGCAGTTCTTC. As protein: CASSSPPEDEQFF. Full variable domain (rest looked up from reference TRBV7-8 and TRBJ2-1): GAGVSQSPRYKVAKRGQDVALRCDPISGHVSLFWYQQALGQGPEFLTYFQNEAQLDKSGLPSDRFFAERPEGSVSTLKIQRTQQEDSAVYLCASSSPPEDEQFFGPGTRLTVL.

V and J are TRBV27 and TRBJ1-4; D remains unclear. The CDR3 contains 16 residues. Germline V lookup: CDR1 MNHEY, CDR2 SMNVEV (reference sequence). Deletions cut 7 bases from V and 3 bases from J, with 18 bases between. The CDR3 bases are TGTGCCAGCACCACCTCGGAGGGTTTAGCTAATGAAAAACTGTTTTTT. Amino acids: CASTTSEGLANEKLFF.

DNA for the CDR3: TGTGCCATCAGCGGGACTTCCACAGATACGCAGTATTTT. It yields the protein CAISGTSTDTQYF. The chain uses TRBV10-3 and TRBJ2-3; a possible D gene is TRBD2 (6 bases). CDR3 length: 13 residues. Germline loops: CDR1 ENHRY, CDR2 SYGVKD. Trimming stripped 6 bases from V and 2 bases from J, with 9 bases between.

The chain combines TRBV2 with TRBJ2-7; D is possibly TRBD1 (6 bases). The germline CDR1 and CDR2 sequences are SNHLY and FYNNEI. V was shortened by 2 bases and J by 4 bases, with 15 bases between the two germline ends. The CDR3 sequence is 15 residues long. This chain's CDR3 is CASSEWEPDRYEQYF. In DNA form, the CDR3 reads TGTGCCAGCAGTGAATGGGAGCCCGACAGGTACGAGCAGTACTTC.

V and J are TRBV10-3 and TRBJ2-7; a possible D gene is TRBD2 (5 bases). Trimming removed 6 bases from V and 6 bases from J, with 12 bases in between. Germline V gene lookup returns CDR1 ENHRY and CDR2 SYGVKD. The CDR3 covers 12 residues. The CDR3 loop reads CAISEGGVEQYF. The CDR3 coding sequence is TGTGCCATCAGCGAGGGTGGGGTCGAGCAGTACTTC.

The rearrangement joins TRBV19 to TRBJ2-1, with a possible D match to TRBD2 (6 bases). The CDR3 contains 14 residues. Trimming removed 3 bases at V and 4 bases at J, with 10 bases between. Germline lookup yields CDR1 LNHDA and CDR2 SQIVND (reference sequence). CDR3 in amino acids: CASSIRGLYNEQFF. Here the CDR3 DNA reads TGTGCCAGTAGTATTAGGGGACTTTACAATGAGCAGTTCTTC.

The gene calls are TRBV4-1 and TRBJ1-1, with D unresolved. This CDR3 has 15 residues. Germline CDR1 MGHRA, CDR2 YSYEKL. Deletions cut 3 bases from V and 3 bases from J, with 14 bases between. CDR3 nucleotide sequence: TGCGCCAGCAGCCATGTATCGGGGAGGGACACTGAAGCTTTCTTT. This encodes CASSHVSGRDTEAFF.

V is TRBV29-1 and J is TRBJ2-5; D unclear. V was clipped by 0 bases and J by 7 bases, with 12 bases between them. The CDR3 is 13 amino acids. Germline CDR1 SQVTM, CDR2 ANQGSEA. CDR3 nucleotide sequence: TGCAGCGTTGAAGAGGGCTATGGGTTGACCCAGTACTTC. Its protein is CSVEEGYGLTQYF.

CDR3 DNA: TGTGCCAGCAGTGGGGACGGCCGGGCCCAAGAGACCCAGTACTTC. Encoded protein: CASSGDGRAQETQYF. The V and J genes are TRBV9 and TRBJ2-5; D may match TRBD1 or TRBD2 (5 bases each). There are 15 residues in the CDR3. Deletions cut 5 bases from V and 1 base from J, with 15 bases between. Germline lookup yields CDR1 SGDLS and CDR2 YYNGEE.

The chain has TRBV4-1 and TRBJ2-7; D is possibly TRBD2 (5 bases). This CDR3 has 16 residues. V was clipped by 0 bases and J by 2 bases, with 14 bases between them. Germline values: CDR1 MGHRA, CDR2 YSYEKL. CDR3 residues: CASSQDWETPTYEQYF. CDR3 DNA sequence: TGCGCCAGCAGCCAAGATTGGGAGACACCTACCTACGAGCAGTACTTC.

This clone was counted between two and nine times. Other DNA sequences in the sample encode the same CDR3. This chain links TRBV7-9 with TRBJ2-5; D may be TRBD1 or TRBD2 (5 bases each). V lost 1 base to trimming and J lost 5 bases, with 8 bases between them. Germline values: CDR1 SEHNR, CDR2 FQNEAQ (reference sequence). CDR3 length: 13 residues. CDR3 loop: CASSLGGEETQYF. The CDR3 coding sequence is TGTGCCAGCAGCTTAGGAGGGGAGGAGACCCAGTACTTC.

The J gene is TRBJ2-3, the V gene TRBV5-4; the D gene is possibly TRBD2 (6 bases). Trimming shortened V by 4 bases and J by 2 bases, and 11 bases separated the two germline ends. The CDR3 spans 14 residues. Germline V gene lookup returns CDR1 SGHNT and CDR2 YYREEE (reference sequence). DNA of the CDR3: TGTGCCAGCAGCCCGGGACTGTTCACAGATACGCAGTATTTT. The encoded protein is CASSPGLFTDTQYF. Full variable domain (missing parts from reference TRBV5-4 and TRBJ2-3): ETGVTQSPTHLIKTRGQQVTLRCSSQSGHNTVSWYQQALGQGPQFIFQYYREEENGRGNFPPRFSGLQFPNYSSELNVNALELDDSALYLCASSPGLFTDTQYFGPGTRLTVL.

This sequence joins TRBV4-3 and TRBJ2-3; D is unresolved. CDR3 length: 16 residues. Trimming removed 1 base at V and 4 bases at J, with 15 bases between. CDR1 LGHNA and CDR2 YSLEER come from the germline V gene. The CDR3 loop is CASSQATQDYADTQYF. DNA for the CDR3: TGCGCCAGCAGCCAAGCTACGCAGGATTACGCAGATACGCAGTATTTT.

CDR3 coding DNA: TGCAGTGCATCCACCCACACTGAAGCTTTCTTT. Its protein product is CSASTHTEAFF. The V call is TRBV20-1, the J call TRBJ1-1; D is unresolved. V shed 6 bases and J shed 3 bases, with 8 bases lying between them. The CDR3 has 11 amino acids. Germline V gene data show CDR1 as DFQATT and CDR2 as SNEGSKA (reference sequence).